The clone carrying this TCR beta chain was found many times. Its antigen is still unknown. TCRdb re-derived calls from the 5' RACE reads in MiXCR, one entry per CDR3 protein. The sample carries about 32,000 distinct CDR3 sequences, less than 5% recorded once. J was trimmed by 0 bases and V by 2 bases; bases with no gene match: 11. The CDR3 loop spans 20 amino acids. The germline V gene has CDR1 WSHSY and CDR2 SAAADI. The sample originates from a study of neurological immune-mediated disorders. General observations from the study: It was HTLV-1-associated myelopathy that showed the most TCR clonal expansion, while multiple sclerosis showed the least, falling below healthy controls.

Sample: PBMCs. The sequence came from a man aged 25-45 years with multiple sclerosis. V is TRBV10-2 and J is TRBJ2-7; 15 bases map to TRBD2. The CDR3, as DNA: TGCGCCAGCAGTGAGACCCCGGGACTAGCGGGGGGCCTTAGCTCCTACGAGCAGTACTTC. It encodes CASSETPGLAGGLSSYEQYF.